The entry that follows covers one T cell receptor (beta chain) sequence. The CDR3 sequence is 13 residues long. Losses at the gene ends were 10 bases for V and 3 bases for J; bases not matched to a gene: 7. Germline values: CDR1 LNHDA, CDR2 SQIVND (reference sequence). The sample comes from a study of blood T cell repertoires in COVID-19. Study-level information: Specimens from acute and convalescent COVID-19 originated in the United States, Italy and Spain. From T cells, B-cell-depleted T cells, or PBMCs came the material, which was cDNA or gDNA.

Per the study methods: From reference gene primer amplification, estimates of nucleated cell counts were derived. Produced via immunoSEQ multiplex PCR; TCRdb's table is partial and in-frame only. V, J and clone size derive from that table, while D and trimming were established from the DNA sequence. This table holds roughly 250,000 clones, around 82% found once. During active infection, Seattle patients enrolled and were then monitored through disease. The clonotype originates from a person between 65 and 79 years old with COVID-19, enrolled during active disease. J is TRBJ2-3 and V is TRBV19, with 7 bases identical to TRBD1. Source material: peripheral blood. The CDR3, as DNA: TGTGCCACAAACAGGGGCCAGACAGATACGCAGTATTTT. It codes for CATNRGQTDTQYF.